Described below is a single TCR beta chain sequence and its context. Its antigen remains undetermined. Nothing much larger sits one base from this clone, and base qualities are not available. The data are from a study of blood T cell repertoires in COVID-19 (dated by TCRdb to the early 2020s). At the level of the whole study: Samples covering the acute and convalescent phases of COVID-19 were provided by collaborators in the United States, Italy and Spain. The material from the prospective study consisted of cDNA or gDNA derived from T cells, B-cell-depleted T cells, or PBMCs. Subjects who had been exposed to COVID-19, were actively infected with it, or had recovered from it provided the deeply sampled blood TCRbeta repertoires that made up the dataset. The repertoires were released in a freely available public database intended as a resource for research on the immune response to SARS-CoV-2. Samples came from the ongoing ImmuneRACE study (first 160 participants) plus 1,254 subjects from 6 global collaborators. Nearly every sample came with metadata listing a de-identified subject ID, COVID-19 status, age in years and sex. Where available, HLA class I and class II types were taken from metadata supplied by the sample provider and were not determined by assay-based typing.

Whole blood was collected in K2EDTA tubes by collaborating institutions according to the institutions' own protocols. For TCRbeta analysis, collaborators shipped samples in one of three forms: frozen whole blood, isolated PBMCs, or DNA extracted from either of those sample types. General conclusions and limits of the study: Clinical and demographic metadata were provided uncurated, with the amount varying by source and participant.

TCRbeta CDR3 regions were amplified from genomic DNA using the immunoSEQ Assay, a bias-controlled multiplex PCR. Processing in the source paper ran as follows. The number of nucleated cells in each sample was estimated by amplification of reference gene primers within the assay. To quantify the absolute abundance of each unique TCRbeta CDR3 rearrangement, sequence reads were collapsed and filtered. Productive Simpson clonality was computed per sample as the square root of Simpson's diversity index over productive rearrangements. This is the immuneACCESS table as TCRdb keeps it, with only in-frame sequences that have V and J called. A part of the clones is gone; compared with another copy, unresolved V genes explain less than half, and the rest is unexplained. V and J calls plus clone size are reproduced from that table; the DNA served to infer D and trimming. This sample is represented by 150,000 to 200,000 clones; 81% of them were singletons. The top ten clones comprise approximately 11% of the sample.

The source of this sequence is a man between 60 and 75 years old with active or convalescent COVID-19. Sequencing was performed on peripheral blood.

CDR3 loop: CASSLGGGPYNEQFF. The DNA sequence is as follows: TGTGCCAGCAGCTTGGGCGGGGGGCCCTACAATGAGCAGTTCTTC. Here the chain combines TRBV5-4 and TRBJ2-1; 8 bases in the middle match TRBD2. V is trimmed back by 0 bases and J by 2 bases, and the junction contains 1 base that no gene match accounts for. Inclusive of the bounding cysteine and phenylalanine, the CDR3 is 15 residues long. The only DNA kept is the CDR3, 45 bases in frame from the first base. CDR1 and CDR2 are read off the germline V gene (reference sequence) as SGHNT and YYREEE.